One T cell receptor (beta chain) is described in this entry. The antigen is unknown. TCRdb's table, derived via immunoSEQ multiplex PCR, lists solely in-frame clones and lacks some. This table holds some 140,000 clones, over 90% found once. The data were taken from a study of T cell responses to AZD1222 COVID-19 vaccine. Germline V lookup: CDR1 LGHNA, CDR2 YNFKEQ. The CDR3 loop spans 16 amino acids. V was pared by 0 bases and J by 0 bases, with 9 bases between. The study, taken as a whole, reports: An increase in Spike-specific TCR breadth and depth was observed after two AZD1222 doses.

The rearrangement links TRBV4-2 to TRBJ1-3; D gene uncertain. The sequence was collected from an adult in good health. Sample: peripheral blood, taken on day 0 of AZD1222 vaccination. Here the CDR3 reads CASSQEGGSSGNTIYF. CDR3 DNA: TGTGCCAGCAGCCAAGAAGGCGGAAGCTCTGGAAACACCATATATTTT.